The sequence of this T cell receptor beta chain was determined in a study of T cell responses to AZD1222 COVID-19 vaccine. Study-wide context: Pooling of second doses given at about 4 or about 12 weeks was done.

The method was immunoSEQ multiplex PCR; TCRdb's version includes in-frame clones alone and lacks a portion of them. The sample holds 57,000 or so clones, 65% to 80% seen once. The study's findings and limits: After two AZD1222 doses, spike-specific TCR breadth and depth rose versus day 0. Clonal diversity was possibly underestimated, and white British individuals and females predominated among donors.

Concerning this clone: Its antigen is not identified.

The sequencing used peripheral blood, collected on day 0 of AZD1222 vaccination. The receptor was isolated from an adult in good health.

The CDR3 loop reads CASSLDREVIYEQYF. In DNA, the CDR3 is TGTGCCAGCAGCCTCGACAGGGAGGTGATCTACGAGCAGTACTTC. The chain has TRBV7-2 and TRBJ2-7, with D maybe TRBD1 (7 bases). The CDR3 totals 15 residues. Germline CDR1 is SGHTA and CDR2 is FQGNSA. Trimming left V 5 bases short and J 3 bases short, with 17 bases between.